This section outlines one T cell receptor beta chain sequence together with its context. At deep level, the assay was performed. Libraries were prepared by immunoSEQ multiplex PCR; TCRdb keeps only in-frame clonotypes and omits some of them. This table holds fewer than 850,000 clones, 55% to 75% found once. This sample was included in a study of shared clonotypes between healthy human individuals. Division of CD4+ cells produced a CD45RA+ naive subset and a CD45RA-negative memory subset. With 5 bases removed from V and 4 bases from J, the gap between germline ends came to 18 bases. This CDR3 contains 16 residues. Germline V lookup: CDR1 LNHDA, CDR2 SQIVND (reference sequence).

This sequence originates from a woman younger than 45 in good health. This chain connects TRBV19 to TRBJ1-3, with D possibly matching TRBD1 (5 bases). Sequenced input: memory CD4+ T cells sorted from blood. Subset denoted: CD45RA-negative fraction. CDR3 sequence (DNA): TGTGCCAGTAGTGCCCGTGGCAGGGATTACGGAAACACCATATATTTT. It encodes CASSARGRDYGNTIYF.